The 24 T cell receptor beta chains listed next were all sequenced from one sample in a study of T cells in Graves' hyperthyroidism and ophthalmopathy (dated by TCRdb to about 2019). Library preparation was by multiplex PCR. The data were produced on an Illumina HiSeq 2000. TCR beta CDR3 regions were amplified from RNA transcripts. A first-round RT-PCR of the TCR CDR3 used the HTBI primer set with the Qiagen OneStep RT-PCR kit. Using fastp trimming at Q25 and MiXCR clonotype assembly, TCRdb reanalyzed the public sequencing data and kept in-frame beta chains. Each CDR3 protein gets just one entry, which takes the most common genes and DNA from the rows behind it. A total of about 580,000 distinct CDR3 sequences appear in this sample, under 60% of them only once. The biggest ten clones account for around 8% of the sample. The sample consisted of peripheral blood or thyroid tissue (not recorded which). These receptors came from a woman between 18 and 29 years old with Graves' hyperthyroidism.

The gene calls are TRBV7-3 and TRBJ2-3; 7 bases line up with TRBD2. Germline V CDR1 and CDR2: SGHTA, FQGTGA. The CDR3 extends over 15 amino acids. Trimming removed 5 bases from V and 3 bases from J; junction bases left unmatched: 8. CDR3 residues: CASSTTGGGTDTQYF. CDR3 nucleotides: TGTGCCAGCAGCACAACGGGGGGTGGTACAGATACGCAGTATTTT.

This clonotype was observed at least ten times. The junction and the germline gene differ at one end; a read error may be behind it. V is TRBV7-7 and J is TRBJ2-7; a weak D match, TRBD2 (5 bases). The CDR3 is 17 amino acids. Germline V gene sequence: CDR1 SSHAT, CDR2 FNYEAQ (reference sequence). In DNA, the CDR3 is TGTGCTAGCAGCTTCGGGGATACAAGGAGGCTCTCCTACGAGCAGTACTTC. Its protein is CASSFGDTRRLSYEQYF.

The chain joins TRBV4-1 to TRBJ2-7; D might be TRBD1 or TRBD2, each matching 6 bases. The germline V gene encodes CDR1 MGHRA and CDR2 YSYEKL. Trimming removed 1 base from V and 5 bases from J, with 12 bases in between. The CDR3 sequence is 14 residues long. CDR3 nucleotides: TGCGCCAGCAGCCAAGCTGAGGGGGGCAACGAGCAGTACTTC. This gives the protein CASSQAEGGNEQYF.

To note about this clonotype: This sequence may be a read error, since a much larger clone differs from it by one base. The V call is TRBV5-1, the J call TRBJ2-6; D possibly corresponds to TRBD2 (6 bases). The CDR3 has 15 residues. V gave up 4 bases and J gave up 6 bases, with 14 bases separating them. Per the germline V gene, CDR1 is SGHRS and CDR2 is YFSETQ. CDR3 nucleotides: TGCGCCAGCAGCAAGGAGGGGCCTCTGGCCAACGTCCTGACTTTC. Translation: CASSKEGPLANVLTF.

This clonotype has ten or more counts. The genes are TRBV9 and TRBJ1-1, with TRBD1 as a possible D gene (6 bases). The ends were cut back, 3 bases at V and 10 bases at J, with 19 bases in the middle. The CDR3 loop spans 14 amino acids. In germline, CDR1 is SGDLS, CDR2 YYNGEE. CDR3 protein: CASSDLTAGAGAFF. DNA of the CDR3: TGTGCCAGCAGCGACCTCACGGCGGGGGCGGGAGCTTTCTTT.

This clonotype has ten or more counts. The chain has TRBV7-8 and TRBJ2-7; D is possibly TRBD2 (6 bases). Trimming took 3 bases from V and 7 from J, leaving 19 bases between them. The CDR3 sequence is 15 residues long. Germline V gives CDR1 SGHVS, CDR2 FQNEAQ. The DNA of the CDR3 is TGTGCCAGCAGCTTCGGGGACTCGGGCCGGGAAGAGCAGTACTTC. Protein: CASSFGDSGREEQYF.

This chain joins TRBV7-9 and TRBJ2-1, with D perhaps matching TRBD2 (6 bases). The CDR3 has 12 residues. Trimming shortened V by 3 bases and J by 8 bases, and 8 bases separated the two germline ends. Germline-derived CDR1 and CDR2 are SEHNR and FQNEAQ (reference sequence). The CDR3 here is CASSLGTHEQFF. The CDR3 DNA reads as TGTGCCAGCAGCTTGGGGACTCATGAGCAGTTCTTC.

The genes are TRBV19 and TRBJ1-3, with a weak D call TRBD1 (6 bases). The CDR3 runs 15 residues. Germline V gene data show CDR1 as LNHDA and CDR2 as SQIVND (reference sequence). V was pared by 4 bases and J by 7 bases, with 17 bases between. The CDR3 protein is CASSSPGLTGNTIYF. Here the CDR3 DNA reads TGTGCCAGTAGTAGCCCCGGCCTAACAGGGAACACCATATATTTT.

This chain joins TRBV7-6 and TRBJ2-1, with 9 bases aligning to TRBD2. The CDR3 loop spans 15 amino acids. Germline loops: CDR1 SGHVS, CDR2 FNYEAQ. The ends lost 4 bases at V and 6 bases at J; junction bases unmatched: 7. CDR3 sequence reads: CASSSTGLAVNEQFF. The DNA for the CDR3 is TGTGCCAGCAGCTCCACGGGACTAGCAGTCAATGAGCAGTTCTTC.

This clonotype was detected ten times or more. The chain is built from TRBV5-1 and TRBJ1-2; tentative D call: TRBD1 (6 bases). Germline loops: CDR1 SGHRS, CDR2 YFSETQ. The CDR3 loop spans 12 amino acids. Trimming cost V 5 bases and J 5 bases, with 10 bases left between them. Written as DNA, the CDR3 is TGCGCCAGCAGAGGGACACTTTATGGCTACACCTTC. The encoded protein is CASRGTLYGYTF.

This clonotype came up a few times. This chain connects TRBV2 to TRBJ2-1; TRBD2 might be the D (5 bases). V was shortened by 11 bases and J by 0 bases, with 14 bases between the two germline ends. The CDR3 totals 14 residues. Germline lookup yields CDR1 SNHLY and CDR2 FYNNEI. In DNA, the CDR3 is TGTGCCGGAGGCCTCGCGAGCTCCTACAATGAGCAGTTCTTC. Protein: CAGGLASSYNEQFF.

This clonotype came up many times. The chain combines TRBV6-1 with TRBJ1-1; D is unclear. The V gene lost 5 bases and the J gene lost 10 bases, with 17 bases spanning the gap. This CDR3 spans 13 amino acids. Germline lookup yields CDR1 MNHNS and CDR2 SASEGT. CDR3 sequence: CASSPGPLLGAFF. The DNA for the CDR3 is TGTGCCAGCAGTCCAGGACCACTACTCGGAGCTTTCTTT.

The chain links TRBV12-3 or TRBV12-4 to TRBJ2-2, with 8 bases matching TRBD2. With 8 bases clipped from V and 2 bases from J, the junction kept 13 bases outside the gene matches. The CDR3 sequence is 17 residues long. Here the CDR3 reads CASEEAGGLINTGELFF. The CDR3 DNA reads TGTGCCAGCGAGGAGGCGGGAGGCCTTATTAACACCGGGGAGCTGTTTTTT.

This clonotype was picked up many times. The rearrangement links TRBV4-1 to TRBJ1-2, with TRBD1 identical over 9 bases. The CDR3 length is 16 residues. The V segment lost 2 bases and the J segment 6 bases; nucleotides outside the gene matches: 10. CDR1 MGHRA and CDR2 YSYEKL come from the germline V gene. CDR3 region: CASSQFPTGGRHGYTF. DNA of the CDR3: TGCGCCAGCAGCCAATTTCCCACAGGGGGCAGGCATGGCTACACCTTC.

This clonotype was counted only a few times. The chain couples TRBV4-2 to TRBJ2-7; possibly TRBD1 for D (6 bases). V was shortened by 0 bases and J by 2 bases, with 11 bases between the two germline ends. The V gene's germline CDR1 is LGHNA and CDR2 YNFKEQ. The CDR3 is 15 amino acids. CDR3 nucleotide sequence: TGTGCCAGCAGCCAAGATAATGCAGGGGCCTACGAGCAGTACTTC. This translates into CASSQDNAGAYEQYF.

This clonotype was seen a few times. J is TRBJ2-1 and V is TRBV29-1; the D gene could be TRBD1 or TRBD2 (5 bases each). The CDR3 sequence is 14 residues long. Germline lookup yields CDR1 SQVTM and CDR2 ANQGSEA. V shed 4 bases and J shed 0 bases, with 10 bases lying between them. The CDR3 bases are TGCAGCGTTGCGGGACCGAGCTCCTACAATGAGCAGTTCTTC. Residues: CSVAGPSSYNEQFF.

Details on this clonotype: Without the conserved terminal phenylalanine or tryptophan, this CDR3 likely stems from a read error. The limits of the CDR3 on the DNA are not certain, so only TCRdb's listed CDR3 is given. V and J are TRBV20-1 and TRBJ1-4; TRBD1, the table's D call, was not compared with the DNA. Termini included, the CDR3 measures 11 amino acids. The V gene's germline CDR1 is DFQATT and CDR2 SNEGSKA (reference sequence). The CDR3 loop reads CSAIPGLRGNY.

The rearrangement links TRBV5-4 to TRBJ1-4, with 10 positions matching TRBD1. The CDR3 sequence is 17 residues long. The J segment lost 5 bases and the V segment lost 4 bases, leaving 11 bases of the junction unmatched. The germline V gene encodes CDR1 SGHNT and CDR2 YYREEE (reference sequence). The CDR3: CASSPQTGGYGNEKLFF. The CDR3 DNA follows: TGTGCCAGCAGCCCCCAGACAGGGGGCTATGGAAATGAAAAACTGTTTTTT.

This clonotype was observed at least ten times. CDR3 amino acids: CSASDREGSPLHF. DNA for the CDR3: TGCAGTGCTAGTGACAGGGAAGGTTCACCCCTCCACTTT. The chain couples TRBV20-1 to TRBJ1-6; TRBD1 aligns across 7 bases. The germline CDR1 and CDR2 sequences are DFQATT and SNEGSKA (reference sequence). The V segment lost 3 bases and the J segment 9 bases; nucleotides outside the gene matches: 5. The CDR3 has 13 amino acids.

Written as DNA, the CDR3 is TGTGCCAGCAGCTTGGCCTCAATCGCATCGGAGACCCAGCATTTT. Translated, it gives CASSLASIASETQHF. The J gene is TRBJ1-5, the V gene TRBV5-6; D ambiguous. CDR1 is SGHDT and CDR2 is YYEEEE in the germline V gene. CDR3 length equals 15 residues. Trimming took 0 bases from V and 11 from J, leaving 18 bases between them.

This sequence joins TRBV15 and TRBJ1-6; the D gene is possibly TRBD1 (5 bases). Germline V lookup: CDR1 LNHNV, CDR2 YYDKDF (reference sequence). CDR3 length: 15 residues. Trimming shortened V by 2 bases and J by 6 bases, and 11 bases separated the two germline ends. CDR3 protein: CATSRLQGINSPLHF. CDR3 bases: TGTGCCACCAGCAGACTCCAGGGAATTAATTCACCCCTCCACTTT. Supplemented by reference TRBV15 and TRBJ1-6, the full variable domain reads DAMVIQNPRYQVTQFGKPVTLSCSQTLNHNVMYWYQQKSSQAPKLLFHYYDKDFNNEADTPDNFQSRRPNTSFCFLDIRSPGLGDTAMYLCATSRLQGINSPLHFGNGTRLTVT.

This clonotype was observed a handful of times. The V gene is TRBV6-5, the J gene TRBJ1-5; TRBD1 might be the D (6 bases). Trimming stripped 2 bases from V and 2 bases from J, with 10 bases between. Germline V gene lookup returns CDR1 MNHEY and CDR2 SVGAGI. The CDR3 spans 15 residues. DNA of the CDR3: TGTGCCAGCAGTTACAACAGGGTCGGCAATCAGCCCCAGCATTTT. Residues: CASSYNRVGNQPQHF.

This clonotype has a handful of counts. The chain carries TRBV3-1 and TRBJ2-7; D is possibly TRBD1 or TRBD2 (5 bases each). Germline V lookup: CDR1 LGHDT, CDR2 YNNKEL (reference sequence). The CDR3 length is 15 residues. V was pared by 3 bases and J by 5 bases, with 17 bases between. The CDR3 loop reads CASSHRRDRKNEQYF. For the CDR3, the DNA is TGTGCCAGCAGCCACCGCCGGGACCGCAAGAACGAGCAGTACTTC.

This clonotype came up many times. The CDR3 DNA is TGTGCCAGCAGCTTGGGGTGGGGCGGCACTGAAGCTTTCTTT. Translation gives CASSLGWGGTEAFF. The chain links TRBV5-6 to TRBJ1-1; D is perhaps TRBD1 (5 bases). The length of the CDR3 is 14 residues. V was shortened by 0 bases and J by 4 bases, with 10 bases between the two germline ends. Germline assignment: CDR1 SGHDT and CDR2 YYEEEE.